A selection of T cell receptor beta chains follows, all from one sample in a study of early T cells in non-severe SARS-CoV-2 infection. TCRdb used MiXCR to reprocess the 5' RACE reads, holding one entry per CDR3 protein. The sample lists tens of thousands of distinct CDR3 sequences; around 6.9% were seen once. Here the sequenced sample was whole blood, taken at baseline. All receptors come from an adult who was a healthcare worker with PCR-confirmed SARS-CoV-2 infection or an uninfected control (not recorded which). The CDR3 runs from the conserved cysteine through the conserved F or W. Fields, in order: J gene, CDR3 length, clone size, D gene, V gene, CDR3 DNA, CDR3 protein. D genes are given only for firm matches. Rows give clone size only sometimes, using once, few, many, or a class for an expanded clone.

J gene: TRBJ2-3; CDR3 length: 15; clone size: many; D gene: -; V gene: TRBV4-2; CDR3 DNA: TGTGCCAGCAGCCGCACTGGGCGGGATGGGGATACGCAGTATTTT; CDR3 protein: CASSRTGRDGDTQYF
J gene: TRBJ2-1; CDR3 length: 16; clone size: medium-sized; D gene: TRBD2; V gene: TRBV7-2; CDR3 DNA: TGTGCCAGCAGTTCGCAACTAGCGGGATTTTCGAATGAGCAGTTCTTC; CDR3 protein: CASSSQLAGFSNEQFF
J gene: TRBJ2-5; CDR3 length: 15; clone size: few; D gene: -; V gene: TRBV18; CDR3 DNA: TGTGCCAGCTCACGTCCGGCCCCGGCAAAAGAGACCCAGTACTTC; CDR3 protein: CASSRPAPAKETQYF
J gene: TRBJ2-5; CDR3 length: 15; clone size: few; D gene: TRBD2; V gene: TRBV20-1; CDR3 DNA: TGCAGTGCTAGAGCGGGACTAGCGGGACGTGAGACCCAGTACTTC; CDR3 protein: CSARAGLAGRETQYF
J gene: TRBJ2-1; CDR3 length: 15; clone size: many; D gene: -; V gene: TRBV18; CDR3 DNA: TGTGCCAGCTCACCACCCTCAACGGGGCACAATGAGCAGTTCTTC; CDR3 protein: CASSPPSTGHNEQFF
J gene: TRBJ1-2; CDR3 length: 16; clone size: few; D gene: TRBD1; V gene: TRBV9; CDR3 DNA: TGTGCCAGCAGCAACCCGGGACAGGTGAGGGGATATGGCTACACCTTC; CDR3 protein: CASSNPGQVRGYGYTF
J gene: TRBJ2-3; CDR3 length: 14; clone size: medium-sized; D gene: -; V gene: TRBV30; CDR3 DNA: TGTGCCGGGAGCCCTATCATTAGCACAGATACGCAGTATTTT; CDR3 protein: CAGSPIISTDTQYF
J gene: TRBJ2-2; CDR3 length: 13; clone size: many; D gene: -; V gene: TRBV7-3; CDR3 DNA: TGTGCCAGCAGCAAACTAGTCTCCGGGGAGCTGTTTTTT; CDR3 protein: CASSKLVSGELFF
J gene: TRBJ2-1; CDR3 length: 15; clone size: few; D gene: TRBD2; V gene: TRBV4-2; CDR3 DNA: TGTGCCAGCAGCCAAGGTGGGACTAGCGAGAATGAGCAGTTCTTC; CDR3 protein: CASSQGGTSENEQFF
J gene: TRBJ1-1; CDR3 length: 12; clone size: many; D gene: -; V gene: TRBV5-6; CDR3 DNA: TGTGCCAGCAGCTCCGAGGGGACACGAGCTTTCTTT; CDR3 protein: CASSSEGTRAFF
J gene: TRBJ2-1; CDR3 length: 15; clone size: medium-sized; D gene: -; V gene: TRBV20-1; CDR3 DNA: TGCAGTGCTAGACAACTTGACAGTAACAACAATGAGCAGTTCTTC; CDR3 protein: CSARQLDSNNNEQFF
J gene: TRBJ2-1; CDR3 length: 16; clone size: medium-sized; D gene: TRBD1; V gene: TRBV6-2/TRBV6-3; CDR3 DNA: TGTGCCAGCAGCTTTTCCCCACAGGGGAACTACAATGAGCAGTTCTTC; CDR3 protein: CASSFSPQGNYNEQFF
J gene: TRBJ2-3; CDR3 length: 16; clone size: -; D gene: TRBD2; V gene: TRBV5-5; CDR3 DNA: TGTGCCAGCAGCCCCGGGGGGGGCTCTAGCACAGATACGCAGTATTTT; CDR3 protein: CASSPGGGSSTDTQYF
J gene: TRBJ1-4; CDR3 length: 15; clone size: -; D gene: -; V gene: TRBV20-1; CDR3 DNA: TGCAGTGCTAGGCCGATAGGGCCCGGCGGTGAAAAACTGTTTTTT; CDR3 protein: CSARPIGPGGEKLFF
J gene: TRBJ1-6; CDR3 length: 20; clone size: many; D gene: -; V gene: TRBV7-2; CDR3 DNA: TGTGCCAGCAGCCCGCCGGAAGTGGGGGGGGCGAACCACTATAATTCACCCCTCCACTTT; CDR3 protein: CASSPPEVGGANHYNSPLHF
J gene: TRBJ2-1; CDR3 length: 14; clone size: few; D gene: -; V gene: TRBV6-1; CDR3 DNA: TGTGCCAGCAGAAGCCGGGTCGCCCACAATGAGCAGTTCTTC; CDR3 protein: CASRSRVAHNEQFF
J gene: TRBJ2-2; CDR3 length: 14; clone size: many; D gene: -; V gene: TRBV7-7; CDR3 DNA: TGTGCTAGCAGTTACGGGAGCAACACCGGGGAGCTGTTTTTT; CDR3 protein: CASSYGSNTGELFF
J gene: TRBJ1-2; CDR3 length: 16; clone size: -; D gene: -; V gene: TRBV28; CDR3 DNA: TGTGCCAGCAGTCCCCCTTTTGGGGGACGGAACTATGGCTACACCTTC; CDR3 protein: CASSPPFGGRNYGYTF
J gene: TRBJ1-5; CDR3 length: 13; clone size: many; D gene: -; V gene: TRBV7-6; CDR3 DNA: TGTGCCAGCAGCTTAGATACAGGGCAGCCCCAGCATTTT; CDR3 protein: CASSLDTGQPQHF
J gene: TRBJ2-7; CDR3 length: 16; clone size: many; D gene: TRBD2; V gene: TRBV5-1; CDR3 DNA: TGCGCCAGCAGCTTGGTACCTAGCGGGAGCTCCTACGAGCAGTACTTC; CDR3 protein: CASSLVPSGSSYEQYF
J gene: TRBJ2-1; CDR3 length: 15; clone size: few; D gene: TRBD2; V gene: TRBV6-4; CDR3 DNA: TGTGCCAGCAGTGAAGGGACTAGCGGGTACAATGAGCAGTTCTTC; CDR3 protein: CASSEGTSGYNEQFF
J gene: TRBJ1-5; CDR3 length: 13; clone size: few; D gene: -; V gene: TRBV7-7; CDR3 DNA: TGTGCTAGCAGCTTAGATCGGAATCAGCCCCAGCATTTT; CDR3 protein: CASSLDRNQPQHF
J gene: TRBJ2-1; CDR3 length: 10; clone size: few; D gene: -; V gene: TRBV19; CDR3 DNA: TGTGCCAGTAGAGGTACTGAGCAGTTCTTC; CDR3 protein: CASRGTEQFF
J gene: TRBJ2-7; CDR3 length: 16; clone size: -; D gene: -; V gene: TRBV5-4; CDR3 DNA: TGTGCCAGCAGCTTGGGAACAGCGGCGTTTGAGTACGAGCAGTACTTC; CDR3 protein: CASSLGTAAFEYEQYF
J gene: TRBJ2-1; CDR3 length: 15; clone size: few; D gene: -; V gene: TRBV6-1; CDR3 DNA: TGTGCCAGTGGGGGCTTTTGGAGGGAAAACAATGAGCAGTTCTTC; CDR3 protein: CASGGFWRENNEQFF
J gene: TRBJ2-1; CDR3 length: 16; clone size: -; D gene: -; V gene: TRBV7-3; CDR3 DNA: TGTGCCAGCAGCGAAAATCGCGGCCCCCAGCACAATGAGCAGTTCTTC; CDR3 protein: CASSENRGPQHNEQFF
J gene: TRBJ2-1; CDR3 length: 13; clone size: -; D gene: -; V gene: TRBV7-9; CDR3 DNA: TGTGCCAGCAGCCCCCCGAATCACAATGAGCAGTTCTTC; CDR3 protein: CASSPPNHNEQFF